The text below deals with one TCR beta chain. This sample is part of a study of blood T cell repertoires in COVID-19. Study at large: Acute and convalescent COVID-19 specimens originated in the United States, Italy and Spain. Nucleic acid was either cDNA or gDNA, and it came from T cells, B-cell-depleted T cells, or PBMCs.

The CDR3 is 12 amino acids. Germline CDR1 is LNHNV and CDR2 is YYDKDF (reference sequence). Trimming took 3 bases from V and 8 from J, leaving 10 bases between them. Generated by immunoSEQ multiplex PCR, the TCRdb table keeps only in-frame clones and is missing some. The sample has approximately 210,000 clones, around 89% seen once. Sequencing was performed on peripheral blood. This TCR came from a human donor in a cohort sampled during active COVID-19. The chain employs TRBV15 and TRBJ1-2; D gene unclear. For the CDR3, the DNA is TGTGCCACCAGCAGTCCAGCGGGGGGCTACACCTTC. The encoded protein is CATSSPAGGYTF.